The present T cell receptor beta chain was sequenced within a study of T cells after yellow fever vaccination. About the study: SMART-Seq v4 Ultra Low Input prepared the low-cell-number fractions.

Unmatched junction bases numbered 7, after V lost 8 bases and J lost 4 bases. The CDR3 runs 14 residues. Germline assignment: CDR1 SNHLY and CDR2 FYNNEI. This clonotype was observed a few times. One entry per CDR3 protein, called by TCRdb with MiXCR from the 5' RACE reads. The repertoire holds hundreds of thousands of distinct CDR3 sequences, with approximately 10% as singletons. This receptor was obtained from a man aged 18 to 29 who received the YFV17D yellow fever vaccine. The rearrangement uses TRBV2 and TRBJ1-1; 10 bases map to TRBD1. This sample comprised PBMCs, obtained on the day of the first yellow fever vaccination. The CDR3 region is CASQRTGGGTEAFF. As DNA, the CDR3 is TGTGCCAGCCAGAGGACAGGGGGTGGCACTGAAGCTTTCTTT.